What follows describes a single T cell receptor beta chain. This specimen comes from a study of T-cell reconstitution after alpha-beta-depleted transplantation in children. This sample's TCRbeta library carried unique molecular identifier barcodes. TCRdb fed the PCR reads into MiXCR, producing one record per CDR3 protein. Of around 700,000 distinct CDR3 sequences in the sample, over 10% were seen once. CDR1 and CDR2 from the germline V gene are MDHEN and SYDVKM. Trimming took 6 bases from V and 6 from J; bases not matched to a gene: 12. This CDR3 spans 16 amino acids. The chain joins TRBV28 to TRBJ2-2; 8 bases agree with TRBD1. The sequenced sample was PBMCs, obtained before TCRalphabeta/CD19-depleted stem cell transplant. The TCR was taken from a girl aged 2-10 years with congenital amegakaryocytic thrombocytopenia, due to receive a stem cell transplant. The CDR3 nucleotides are TGTGCCAGCAGACCACCGGGACAGGTGAAACCCGGGGAGCTGTTTTTT. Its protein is CASRPPGQVKPGELFF.